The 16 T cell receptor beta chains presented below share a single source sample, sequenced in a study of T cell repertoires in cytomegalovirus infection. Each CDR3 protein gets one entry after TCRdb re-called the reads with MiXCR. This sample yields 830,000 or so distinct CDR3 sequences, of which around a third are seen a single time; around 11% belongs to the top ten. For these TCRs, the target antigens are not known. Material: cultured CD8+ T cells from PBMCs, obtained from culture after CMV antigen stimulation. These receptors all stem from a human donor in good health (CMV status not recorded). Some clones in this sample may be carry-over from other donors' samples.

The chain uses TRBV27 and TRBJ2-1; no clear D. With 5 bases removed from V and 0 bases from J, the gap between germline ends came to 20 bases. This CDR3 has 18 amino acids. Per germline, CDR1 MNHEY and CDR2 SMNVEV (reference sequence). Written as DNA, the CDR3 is TGTGCCAGCAGTCTACTAAGCCTAGGCCGAAGCTCCTACAATGAGCAGTTCTTC. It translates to CASSLLSLGRSSYNEQFF.

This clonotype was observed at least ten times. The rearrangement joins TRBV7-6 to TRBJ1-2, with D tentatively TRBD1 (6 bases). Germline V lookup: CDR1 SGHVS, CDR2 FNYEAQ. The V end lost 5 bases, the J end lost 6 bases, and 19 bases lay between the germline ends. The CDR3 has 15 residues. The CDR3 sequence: CASSASTGSFDGYTF. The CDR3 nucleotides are TGTGCCAGCAGCGCCTCAACAGGGTCCTTTGATGGCTACACCTTC.

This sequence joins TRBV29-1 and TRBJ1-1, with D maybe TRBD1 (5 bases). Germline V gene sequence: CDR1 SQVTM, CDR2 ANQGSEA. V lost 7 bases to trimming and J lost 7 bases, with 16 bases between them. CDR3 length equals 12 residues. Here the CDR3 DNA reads TGCAGCGGCCAAAGGGAGCAGGGTGAAGCTTTCTTT. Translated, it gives CSGQREQGEAFF.

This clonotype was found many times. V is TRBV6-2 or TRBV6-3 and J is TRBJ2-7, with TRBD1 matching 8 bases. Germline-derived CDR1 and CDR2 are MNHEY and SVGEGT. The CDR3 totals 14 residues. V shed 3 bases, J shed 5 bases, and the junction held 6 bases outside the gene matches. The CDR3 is CASSYYRTGNEQYV. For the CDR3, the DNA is TGTGCCAGCAGTTATTACCGGACAGGGAACGAGCAGTACGTC.

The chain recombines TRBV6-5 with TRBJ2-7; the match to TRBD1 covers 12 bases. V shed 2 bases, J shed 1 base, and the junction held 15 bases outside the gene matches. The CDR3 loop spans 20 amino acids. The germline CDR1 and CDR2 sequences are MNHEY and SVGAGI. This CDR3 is CASSYNRRDRGREPSYEQYV. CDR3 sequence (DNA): TGTGCCAGCAGTTACAACCGGAGGGACAGGGGGCGCGAACCTTCCTACGAGCAGTACGTC.

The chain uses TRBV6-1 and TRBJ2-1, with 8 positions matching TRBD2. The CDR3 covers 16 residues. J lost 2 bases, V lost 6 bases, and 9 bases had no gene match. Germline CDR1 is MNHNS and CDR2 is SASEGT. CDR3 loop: CASSKARGATYNEQFF. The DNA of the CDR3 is TGTGCCAGCAGCAAAGCGCGGGGGGCGACCTACAATGAGCAGTTCTTC.

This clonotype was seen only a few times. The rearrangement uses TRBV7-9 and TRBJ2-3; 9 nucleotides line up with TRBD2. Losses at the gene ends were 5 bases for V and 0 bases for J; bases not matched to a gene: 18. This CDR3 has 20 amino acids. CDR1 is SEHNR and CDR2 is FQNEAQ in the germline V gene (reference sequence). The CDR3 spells CASSHTIVAGDITSTDTQYF. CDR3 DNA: TGTGCCAGCAGCCACACCATTGTAGCGGGGGACATCACTAGCACAGATACGCAGTATTTT.

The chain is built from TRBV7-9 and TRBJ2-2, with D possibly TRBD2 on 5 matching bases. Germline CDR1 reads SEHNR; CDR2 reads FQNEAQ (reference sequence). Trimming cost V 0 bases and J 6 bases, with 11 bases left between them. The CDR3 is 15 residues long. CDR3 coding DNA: TGTGCCAGCAGCTTAGCAGGATTGGAGGCCGGGGAGCTGTTTTTT. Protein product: CASSLAGLEAGELFF.

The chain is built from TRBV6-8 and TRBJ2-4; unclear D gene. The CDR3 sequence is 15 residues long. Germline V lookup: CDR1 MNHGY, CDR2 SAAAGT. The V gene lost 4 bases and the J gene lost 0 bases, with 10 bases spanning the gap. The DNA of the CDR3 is TGTGCCAGCAGTTCAAGTGATCTAGCCAAAAACATTCAGTACTTC. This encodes CASSSSDLAKNIQYF.

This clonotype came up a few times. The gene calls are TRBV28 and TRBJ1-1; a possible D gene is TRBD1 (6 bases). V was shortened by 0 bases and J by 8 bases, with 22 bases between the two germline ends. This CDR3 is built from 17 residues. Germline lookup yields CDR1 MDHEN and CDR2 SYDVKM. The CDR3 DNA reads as TGTGCCAGCAGTTTATGGACAGGCGAGGGAGGGTTGGACGAAGCTTTCTTT. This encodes CASSLWTGEGGLDEAFF. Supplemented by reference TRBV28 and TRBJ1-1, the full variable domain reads DVKVTQSSRYLVKRTGEKVFLECVQDMDHENMFWYRQDPGLGLRLIYFSYDVKMKEKGDIPEGYSVSREKKERFSLILESASTNQTSMYLCASSLWTGEGGLDEAFFGQGTRLTVV.

The CDR3 DNA is TGTGCCAGCTCAACCGCTGGGGACAAGTACTATGGCTACACCTTC. Encoded protein: CASSTAGDKYYGYTF. The rearrangement links TRBV18 to TRBJ1-2; D possibly corresponds to TRBD1 (6 bases). This CDR3 has 15 residues. Trimming pared 5 bases from V and 3 bases from J, leaving 16 bases between. The germline gives CDR1 KGHSH, CDR2 LQKENI.

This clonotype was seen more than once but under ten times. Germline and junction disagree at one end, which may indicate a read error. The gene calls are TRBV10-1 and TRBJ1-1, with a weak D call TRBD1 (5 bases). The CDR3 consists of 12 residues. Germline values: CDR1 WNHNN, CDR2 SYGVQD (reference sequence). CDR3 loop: CTSSDSYTEAFF. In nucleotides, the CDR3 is TGCACCAGCAGCGACAGCTACACTGAAGCTTTCTTT.

The CDR3 region has the DNA TGTGCCACCAGCAGAGATCGGGCAGGGGCGGATGAGCAGTTCTTC. It specifies CATSRDRAGADEQFF. V usage is TRBV15 and J usage is TRBJ2-1; perhaps TRBD1 as D (6 bases). Trimming removed 0 bases at V and 8 bases at J, with 14 bases between. Germline CDR1 LNHNV, CDR2 YYDKDF (reference sequence). The CDR3 runs to 15 residues. The full variable domain, rest sourced from reference TRBV15 and TRBJ2-1, is DAMVIQNPRYQVTQFGKPVTLSCSQTLNHNVMYWYQQKSSQAPKLLFHYYDKDFNNEADTPDNFQSRRPNTSFCFLDIRSPGLGDTAMYLCATSRDRAGADEQFFGPGTRLTVL.

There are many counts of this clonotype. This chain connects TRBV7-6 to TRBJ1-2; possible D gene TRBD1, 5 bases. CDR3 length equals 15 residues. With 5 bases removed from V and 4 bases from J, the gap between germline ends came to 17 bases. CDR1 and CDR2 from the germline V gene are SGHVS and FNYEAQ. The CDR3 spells CASSEQANIFYGYTF. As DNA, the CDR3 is TGTGCCAGCAGCGAACAGGCGAACATTTTCTATGGCTACACCTTC.

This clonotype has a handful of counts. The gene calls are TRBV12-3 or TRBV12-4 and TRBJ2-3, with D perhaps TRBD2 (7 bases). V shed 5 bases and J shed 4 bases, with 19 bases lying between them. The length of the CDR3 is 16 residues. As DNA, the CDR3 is TGTGCCAGCAGTGGGGAGGGGGGGGCCCTCGCAGATACGCAGTATTTT. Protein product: CASSGEGGALADTQYF.

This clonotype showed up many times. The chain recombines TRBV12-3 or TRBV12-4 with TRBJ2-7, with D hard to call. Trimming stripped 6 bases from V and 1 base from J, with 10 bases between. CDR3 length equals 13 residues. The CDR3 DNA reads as TGTGCCAGCAGCGATGACATATCCTACGAGCAGTACGTC. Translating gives CASSDDISYEQYV.